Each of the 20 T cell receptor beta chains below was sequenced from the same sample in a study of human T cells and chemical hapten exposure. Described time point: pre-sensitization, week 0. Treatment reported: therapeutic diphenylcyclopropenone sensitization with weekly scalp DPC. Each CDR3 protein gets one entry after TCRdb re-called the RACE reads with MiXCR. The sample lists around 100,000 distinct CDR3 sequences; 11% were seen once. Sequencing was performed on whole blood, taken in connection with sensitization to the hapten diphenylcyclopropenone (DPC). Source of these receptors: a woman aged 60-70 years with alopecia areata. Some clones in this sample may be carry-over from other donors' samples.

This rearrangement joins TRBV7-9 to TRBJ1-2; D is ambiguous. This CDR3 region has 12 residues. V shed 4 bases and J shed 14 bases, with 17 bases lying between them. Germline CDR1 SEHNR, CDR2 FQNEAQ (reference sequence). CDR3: CASSSSRRIITF. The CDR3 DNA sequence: TGTGCCAGCAGCTCCAGTCGGAGGATTATTACCTTC.

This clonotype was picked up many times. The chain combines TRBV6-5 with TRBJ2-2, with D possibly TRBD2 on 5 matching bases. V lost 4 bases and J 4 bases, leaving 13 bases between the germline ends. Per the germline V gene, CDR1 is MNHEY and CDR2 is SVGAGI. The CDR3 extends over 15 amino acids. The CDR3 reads CASSFEGMGTGELFF. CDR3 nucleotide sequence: TGTGCCAGCAGTTTCGAGGGTATGGGCACCGGGGAGCTGTTTTTT.

The CDR3 is CASTTQPADTEAFF. The CDR3 DNA reads TGCGCCAGCACTACCCAGCCGGCGGACACTGAAGCTTTCTTT. The V call is TRBV5-1, the J call TRBJ1-1; D gene uncertain. The CDR3 loop spans 14 amino acids. Germline CDR1 SGHRS, CDR2 YFSETQ. The V end was cut by 6 bases, the J end by 3 bases, with 15 bases between. Looking up the rest from reference TRBV5-1 and TRBJ1-1 gives the full variable domain: KAGVTQTPRYLIKTRGQQVTLSCSPISGHRSVSWYQQTPGQGLQFLFEYFSETQRNKGNFPGRFSGRQFSNSRSEMNVSTLELGDSALYLCASTTQPADTEAFFGQGTRLTVV.

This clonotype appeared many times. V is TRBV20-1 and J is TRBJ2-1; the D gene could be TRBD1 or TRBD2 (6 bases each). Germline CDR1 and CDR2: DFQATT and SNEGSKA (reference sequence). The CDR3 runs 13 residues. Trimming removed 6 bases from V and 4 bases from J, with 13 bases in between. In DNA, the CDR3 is TGCAGTGCGAAGGGGGGCCGGTACAATGAGCAGTTCTTC. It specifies CSAKGGRYNEQFF.

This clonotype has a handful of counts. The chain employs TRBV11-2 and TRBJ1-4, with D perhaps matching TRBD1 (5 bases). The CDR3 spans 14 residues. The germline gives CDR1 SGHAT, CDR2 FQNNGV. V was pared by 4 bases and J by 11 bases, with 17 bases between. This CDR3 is CASSSLQRGGKLFF. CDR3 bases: TGTGCCAGCAGCTCGCTCCAGAGGGGAGGGAAACTGTTTTTT. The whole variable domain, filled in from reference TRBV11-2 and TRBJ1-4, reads EAGVAQSPRYKIIEKRQSVAFWCNPISGHATLYWYQQILGQGPKLLIQFQNNGVVDDSQLPKDRFSAERLKGVDSTLKIQPAKLEDSAVYLCASSSLQRGGKLFFGSGTQLSVL.

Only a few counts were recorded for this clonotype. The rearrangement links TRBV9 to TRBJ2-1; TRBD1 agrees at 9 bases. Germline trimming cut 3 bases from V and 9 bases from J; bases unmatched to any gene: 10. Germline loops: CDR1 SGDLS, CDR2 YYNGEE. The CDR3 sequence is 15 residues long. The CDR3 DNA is TGTGCCAGCAGCGCATCCGGGACAGGGAGGGCTGAGCAGTTCTTC. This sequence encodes CASSASGTGRAEQFF.

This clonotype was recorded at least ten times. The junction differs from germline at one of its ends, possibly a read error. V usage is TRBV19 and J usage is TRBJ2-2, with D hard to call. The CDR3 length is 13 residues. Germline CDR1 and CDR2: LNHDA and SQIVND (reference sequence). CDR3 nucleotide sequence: TGCGCCAGTACCCTCAGCACCACCGGGGAGCTGTTTTTT. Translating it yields CASTLSTTGELFF.

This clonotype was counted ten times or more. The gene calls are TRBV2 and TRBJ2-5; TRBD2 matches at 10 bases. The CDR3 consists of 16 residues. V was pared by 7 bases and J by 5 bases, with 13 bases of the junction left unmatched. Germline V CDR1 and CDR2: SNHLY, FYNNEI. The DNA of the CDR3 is TGTGCCAGCAATCCGAGCACGCTAGCGGGGGTGGAGACCCAGTACTTC. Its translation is CASNPSTLAGVETQYF.

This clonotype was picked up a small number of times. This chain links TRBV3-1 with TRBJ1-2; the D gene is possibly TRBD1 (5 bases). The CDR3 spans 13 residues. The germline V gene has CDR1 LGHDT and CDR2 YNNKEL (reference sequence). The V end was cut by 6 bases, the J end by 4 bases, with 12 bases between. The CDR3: CASSPDGTYGYTF. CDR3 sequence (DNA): TGTGCCAGCAGTCCCGACGGGACCTATGGCTACACCTTC.

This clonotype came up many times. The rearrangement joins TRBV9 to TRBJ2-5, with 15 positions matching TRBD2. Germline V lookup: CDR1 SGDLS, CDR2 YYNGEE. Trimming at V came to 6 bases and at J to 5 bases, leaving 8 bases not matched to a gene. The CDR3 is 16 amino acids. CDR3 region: CASTGLAGGPGETQYF. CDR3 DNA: TGTGCCAGCACCGGACTAGCGGGGGGGCCCGGGGAGACCCAGTACTTC.

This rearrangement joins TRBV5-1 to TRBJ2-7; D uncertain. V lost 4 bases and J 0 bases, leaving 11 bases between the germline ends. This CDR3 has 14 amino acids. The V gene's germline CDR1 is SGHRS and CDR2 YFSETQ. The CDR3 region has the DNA TGCGCCAGCAGCCGAGACTGGATCTCCTACGAGCAGTACTTC. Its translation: CASSRDWISYEQYF.

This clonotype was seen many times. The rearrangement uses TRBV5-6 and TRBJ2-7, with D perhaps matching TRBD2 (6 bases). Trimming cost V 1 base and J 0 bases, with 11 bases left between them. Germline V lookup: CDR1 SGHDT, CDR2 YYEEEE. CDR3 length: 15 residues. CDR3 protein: CASSLSPDYSYEQYF. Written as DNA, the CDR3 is TGTGCCAGCAGCTTGTCCCCGGACTACTCCTACGAGCAGTACTTC.

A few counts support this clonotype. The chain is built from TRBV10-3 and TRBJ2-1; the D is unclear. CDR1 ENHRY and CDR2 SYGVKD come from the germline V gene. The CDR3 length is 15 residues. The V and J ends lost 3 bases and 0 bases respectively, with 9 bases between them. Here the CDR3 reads CAISDWLSSYNEQFF. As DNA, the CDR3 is TGTGCCATCAGTGATTGGCTCAGCTCCTACAATGAGCAGTTCTTC.

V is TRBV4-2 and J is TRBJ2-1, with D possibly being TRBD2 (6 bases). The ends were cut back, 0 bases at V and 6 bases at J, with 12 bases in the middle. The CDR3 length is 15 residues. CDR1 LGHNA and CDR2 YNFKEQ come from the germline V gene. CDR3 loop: CASSQDLVTSNEQFF. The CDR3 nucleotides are TGTGCCAGCAGCCAAGATTTGGTGACTAGCAATGAGCAGTTCTTC.

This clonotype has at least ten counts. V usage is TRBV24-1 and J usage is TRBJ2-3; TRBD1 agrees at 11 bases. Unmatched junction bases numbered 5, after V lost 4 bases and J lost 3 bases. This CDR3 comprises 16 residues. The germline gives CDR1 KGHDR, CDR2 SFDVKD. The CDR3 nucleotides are TGTGCCACCAGTGACTCCGGGACAGGGGGTACAGATACGCAGTATTTT. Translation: CATSDSGTGGTDTQYF.

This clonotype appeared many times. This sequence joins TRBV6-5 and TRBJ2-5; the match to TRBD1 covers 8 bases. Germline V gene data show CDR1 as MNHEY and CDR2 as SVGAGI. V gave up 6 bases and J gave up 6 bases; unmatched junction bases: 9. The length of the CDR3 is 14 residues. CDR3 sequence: CASRASGGRQTQYF. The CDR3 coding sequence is TGTGCCAGCAGGGCGTCAGGGGGCCGACAGACCCAGTACTTC.

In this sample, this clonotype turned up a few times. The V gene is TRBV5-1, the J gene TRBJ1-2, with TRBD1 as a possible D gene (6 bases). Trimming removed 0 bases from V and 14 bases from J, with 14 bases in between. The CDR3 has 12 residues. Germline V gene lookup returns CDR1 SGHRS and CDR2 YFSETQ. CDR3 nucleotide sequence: TGCGCCAGCAGCTTGGGAGACAGGTCTGAGACCTTC. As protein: CASSLGDRSETF.

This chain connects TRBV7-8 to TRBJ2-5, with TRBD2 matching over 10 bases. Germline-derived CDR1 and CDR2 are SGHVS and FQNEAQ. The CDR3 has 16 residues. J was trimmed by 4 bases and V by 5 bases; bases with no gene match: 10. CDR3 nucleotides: TGTGCCAGCAGCCCAACTAGCGGGGTTAACTTAGAGACCCAGTACTTC. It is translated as CASSPTSGVNLETQYF.

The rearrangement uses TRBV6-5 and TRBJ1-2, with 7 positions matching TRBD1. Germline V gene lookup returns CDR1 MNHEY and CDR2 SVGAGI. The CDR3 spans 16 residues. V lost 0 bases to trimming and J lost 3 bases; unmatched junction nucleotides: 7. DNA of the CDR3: TGTGCCAGCAGTTACTCGTATGGAACAGGGGACTATGGCTACACCTTC. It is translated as CASSYSYGTGDYGYTF.

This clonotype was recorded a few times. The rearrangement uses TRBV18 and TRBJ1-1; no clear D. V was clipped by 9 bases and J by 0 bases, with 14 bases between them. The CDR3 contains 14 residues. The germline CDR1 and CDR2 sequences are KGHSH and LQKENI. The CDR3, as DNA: TGTGCCAGTCGAGTAAATGGGCTGAACACTGAAGCTTTCTTT. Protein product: CASRVNGLNTEAFF.